This T cell receptor beta chain was identified in a study of T cell repertoires in cytomegalovirus infection. Study information: Matching HLA type, along with CMV infection, was indicated by public TCR beta signatures.

Study outcomes and limitations: CMV-specific TCR beta clonotypes restricted by HLA-C were the ones dominating the ex vivo response. Cumulated frequencies of public TCR beta families served to identify carriers of CMV plus the relevant HLA.

Using its own MiXCR run on the reads, TCRdb lists one record per CDR3 protein. This table holds approximately 700,000 distinct CDR3 sequences, less than 40% found once. Only a few counts were recorded for this clonotype. What it binds is unknown. Germline lookup yields CDR1 LNHDA and CDR2 SQIVND (reference sequence). The CDR3 extends over 14 amino acids. V was pared by 3 bases and J by 9 bases, with 15 bases between. The source material was PBMCs. The clonotype was recovered from a human donor in good health (CMV status not recorded). Some clones in this sample may be carry-over from other donors' samples. The chain has TRBV19 and TRBJ1-5; the D gene is possibly TRBD1 (6 bases). The CDR3 DNA follows: TGTGCCAGTAGTATTGCGGGGGGCTTACTGCCCCAGCATTTT. This encodes CASSIAGGLLPQHF. Supplemented by reference TRBV19 and TRBJ1-5, the full variable domain reads DGGITQSPKYLFRKEGQNVTLSCEQNLNHDAMYWYRQDPGQGLRLIYYSQIVNDFQKGDIAEGYSVSREKKESFPLTVTSAQKNPTAFYLCASSIAGGLLPQHFGDGTRLSIL.